Following are 20 T cell receptor beta chains from one sample sequenced in a study of Ad26.COV2.S vaccination and SARS-CoV-2 variants. As for treatment: about 20 received Ad26.COV2.S at low or high dose, single or two shots; five or six received placebo; per-sample allocation not given. Collection of the samples took place on day 63 after the first injection of vaccine or placebo. The data were produced by immunoSEQ multiplex PCR, yet TCRdb's version contains in-frame clones alone and is incomplete. The data hold 360,000 or so clones, with around 87% observed a single time. The material was peripheral blood, obtained in a trial of Ad26.COV2.S vaccine versus placebo. The origin of the receptors is a person between 18 and 59 years old who received the Ad26.COV2.S COVID-19 vaccine or a placebo.

The CDR3: CSAIEVRRAEAFF. In DNA form, the CDR3 reads TGCAGTGCTATTGAGGTGAGGAGGGCTGAAGCTTTCTTT. The chain couples TRBV20-1 to TRBJ1-1; D is undetermined. The CDR3 has 13 amino acids. The V and J ends lost 4 bases and 6 bases respectively, with 15 bases between them. The germline V gene encodes CDR1 DFQATT and CDR2 SNEGSKA (reference sequence).

The chain employs TRBV30 and TRBJ1-4, with 8 nucleotides matching TRBD1. The ends lost 3 bases at V and 4 bases at J; junction bases unmatched: 7. The CDR3 extends over 15 amino acids. Germline CDR1 reads GTSNPN; CDR2 reads SVGIG (reference sequence). The DNA for the CDR3 is TGTGCCTGGAGCGCGGACAGGGCTTATAATGAAAAACTGTTTTTT. As protein: CAWSADRAYNEKLFF.

The V gene is TRBV19, the J gene TRBJ2-7; tentative D call: TRBD2 (6 bases). Germline assignment: CDR1 LNHDA and CDR2 SQIVND (reference sequence). The V end lost 7 bases, the J end lost 7 bases, and 20 bases lay between the germline ends. The CDR3 spans 14 residues. CDR3 nucleotide sequence: TGTGCCAGTACTGGGGAAGACGTAGCGGCTGAGCAGTACTTC. Translated: CASTGEDVAAEQYF.

This clone was picked up a small number of times. J is TRBJ2-2 and V is TRBV6-4; D is possibly TRBD2 (5 bases). Trimming removed 0 bases at V and 3 bases at J, with 5 bases between. The CDR3 is 14 residues long. Germline values: CDR1 MRHNA, CDR2 SNTAGT. CDR3 DNA sequence: TGTGCCAGCAGTGACTCCGGGGACACCGGGGAGCTGTTTTTT. Its protein is CASSDSGDTGELFF.

DNA for the CDR3: TGTGCCAGCAGTAAGAACAGGGCGGGTACGACTGAAGCTTTCTTT. This encodes CASSKNRAGTTEAFF. The chain carries TRBV6-5 and TRBJ1-1, with D possibly matching TRBD1 (6 bases). The germline CDR1 and CDR2 sequences are MNHEY and SVGAGI. The CDR3 has 15 residues. V was pared by 5 bases and J by 5 bases, with 18 bases between.

The rearrangement uses TRBV12-3 or TRBV12-4 and TRBJ1-2; D is ambiguous. The CDR3 loop spans 13 amino acids. V was trimmed by 2 bases and J by 4 bases, leaving 8 bases between them. CDR3 DNA sequence: TGTGCCAGCAGTTTAAATAGTGGCTATGGCTACACCTTC. This encodes CASSLNSGYGYTF.

This sequence joins TRBV5-8 and TRBJ2-7; 8 nucleotides line up with TRBD1. From germline, CDR1 is SGHTS and CDR2 YDEGEE. The CDR3 runs to 14 residues. The V gene end was trimmed by 5 bases and the J gene end by 0 bases; junction bases not matched to a gene: 4. The CDR3: CASRRTGTSYEQYF. CDR3 in DNA: TGTGCCAGCAGACGGACAGGGACCTCCTACGAGCAGTACTTC.

This clone was seen just once. The chain combines TRBV6-1 with TRBJ2-3, with 10 bases matching TRBD2. The CDR3 length is 15 residues. Germline V gives CDR1 MNHNS, CDR2 SASEGT. J gave up 6 bases and V 0 bases, and 3 bases lay outside the gene matches. CDR3 in amino acids: CASSEAYSGGDTQYF. CDR3 in DNA: TGTGCCAGCAGTGAAGCGTATAGCGGGGGGGATACGCAGTATTTT.

CDR3 nucleotides: TGTGCCAGCAGTGAAACTGGGGGGGCGCGGGGAGAGACCCAGTACTTC. It codes for CASSETGGARGETQYF. The rearrangement joins TRBV6-1 to TRBJ2-5; D is perhaps TRBD2 (7 bases). Per germline, CDR1 MNHNS and CDR2 SASEGT. CDR3 length: 16 residues. Trimming pared 2 bases from V and 4 bases from J, leaving 17 bases between.

This sequence joins TRBV7-2 and TRBJ2-3; the match to TRBD2 covers 9 bases. The CDR3 is 16 amino acids. V gave up 5 bases and J gave up 2 bases; unmatched junction bases: 8. Germline-derived CDR1 and CDR2 are SGHTA and FQGNSA. CDR3 sequence (DNA): TGTGCCAGCAGCCCACCGACTAGCGGATTCACAGATACGCAGTATTTT. Amino acids: CASSPPTSGFTDTQYF.

V gene TRBV6-4 combines with J gene TRBJ1-6, with D hard to call. Germline V gives CDR1 MRHNA, CDR2 SNTAGT. CDR3 size: 13 residues. V was shortened by 5 bases and J by 5 bases, with 7 bases between the two germline ends. CDR3 loop: CASSSGDNSPLHF. CDR3 sequence (DNA): TGTGCCAGCAGTAGTGGGGATAATTCACCCCTCCACTTT.

About this clone itself: This specimen includes other DNA sequences encoding the same CDR3. V is TRBV9 and J is TRBJ1-5; D is unclear. Trimming pared 0 bases from V and 2 bases from J, leaving 6 bases between. CDR1 SGDLS and CDR2 YYNGEE come from the germline V gene. The CDR3 has 14 amino acids. This CDR3 reads CASSVESGNQPQHF. CDR3 coding DNA: TGTGCCAGCAGCGTAGAAAGTGGCAATCAGCCCCAGCATTTT. The complete variable domain, with remaining parts taken from reference TRBV9 and TRBJ1-5, reads DSGVTQTPKHLITATGQRVTLRCSPRSGDLSVYWYQQSLDQGLQFLIQYYNGEERAKGNILERFSAQQFPDLHSELNLSSLELGDSALYFCASSVESGNQPQHFGDGTRLSIL.

This clone was seen more than once but under ten times. This chain joins TRBV13 and TRBJ1-6; TRBD1 agrees at 8 bases. V shed 0 bases, J shed 6 bases, and the junction held 4 bases outside the gene matches. From germline, CDR1 is PRHDT and CDR2 FYEKMQ (reference sequence). This CDR3 comprises 16 residues. The CDR3 region has the DNA TGTGCCAGCAGCTTAGGCCAGGGGGCAAGTAATTCACCCCTCCACTTT. Translating gives CASSLGQGASNSPLHF.

CDR3 nucleotide sequence: TGCAGTGCTTCGCAGGCGATTGAAGCTTTCTTT. Its translation is CSASQAIEAFF. This chain uses TRBV20-1 with TRBJ1-1, with unresolved D. There are 11 residues in the CDR3. V was trimmed by 5 bases and J by 7 bases, leaving 11 bases between them. CDR1 and CDR2 (germline): DFQATT, SNEGSKA (reference sequence).

The rearrangement uses TRBV10-3 and TRBJ1-2, with 10 bases aligning to TRBD1. The J segment lost 6 bases and the V segment lost 3 bases, leaving 4 bases of the junction unmatched. The CDR3 sequence is 14 residues long. Germline CDR1 and CDR2: ENHRY and SYGVKD. The CDR3: CAISEPTGGDGYTF. The CDR3 nucleotides read TGTGCCATCAGTGAACCGACAGGGGGCGATGGCTACACCTTC.

The chain recombines TRBV29-1 with TRBJ1-1; D gene unclear. Between the trimmed V and J ends, which lost 8 bases and 0 bases, there was a span of 16 bases. The germline V gene encodes CDR1 SQVTM and CDR2 ANQGSEA. The CDR3 is 14 amino acids. CDR3 loop: CSYSSSTMNTEAFF. The DNA for the CDR3 is TGCAGCTACTCCTCCAGCACCATGAACACTGAAGCTTTCTTT.

The J gene is TRBJ1-2, the V gene TRBV7-2; 7 bases map to TRBD1. Germline CDR1 reads SGHTA; CDR2 reads FQGNSA. The CDR3 covers 18 residues. Trimming at V came to 0 bases and at J to 1 base, leaving 11 bases not matched to a gene. The CDR3 coding sequence is TGTGCCAGCAGCTTAGCGACAGGGACCCACTCTTTTAACTATGGCTACACCTTC. Translated, it gives CASSLATGTHSFNYGYTF.

J is TRBJ2-7 and V is TRBV7-2, with no clear D. The CDR3 totals 13 residues. Germline CDR1 and CDR2: SGHTA and FQGNSA. With 5 bases removed from V and 2 bases from J, the gap between germline ends came to 10 bases. Written as DNA, the CDR3 is TGTGCCAGCAGCCCGGACGGAGCCTACGAGCAGTACTTC. Protein sequence: CASSPDGAYEQYF.

This sequence joins TRBV27 and TRBJ2-5; D tentatively reads TRBD1 or TRBD2 (6 bases each). With 6 bases removed from V and 4 bases from J, the gap between germline ends came to 12 bases. This CDR3 is built from 13 residues. Germline CDR1 is MNHEY and CDR2 is SMNVEV (reference sequence). The CDR3 nucleotides are TGTGCCAGCAGCGGAGGGGGACGAGAGACCCAGTACTTC. Protein sequence: CASSGGGRETQYF.

There are many counts of this clone. The chain carries TRBV10-2 and TRBJ1-5; 9 bases map to TRBD1. The CDR3 sequence is 13 residues long. The germline V gene has CDR1 WSHSY and CDR2 SAAADI. Trimming cost V 8 bases and J 3 bases; bases outside gene matches: 2. In DNA form, the CDR3 reads TGCGCCAGCGGGGACAGGGTCAATCAGCCCCAGCATTTT. As protein: CASGDRVNQPQHF.